The 17 T cell receptor beta chains listed next were all sequenced from one sample in a study of cytomegalovirus exposure and HLA in healthy donors. 60 Vbeta and 13 Jbeta primers were used in PCR. The table came from immunoSEQ multiplex PCR; TCRdb's copy has only in-frame clones and leaves some out. Of 170,000 or so clones in the sample, roughly 85% were seen once. Sequenced: PBMCs. These receptors all stem from a woman aged 40 to 55 in good health and CMV-seronegative.

This CDR3 is CASSLGNRQPHNEQFF. CDR3 DNA: TGCGCCAGCAGCTTGGGGAATCGACAGCCCCACAATGAGCAGTTCTTC. The rearrangement uses TRBV5-1 and TRBJ2-1; possible D gene TRBD1, 5 bases. Germline V gene sequence: CDR1 SGHRS, CDR2 YFSETQ. Trimming cost V 0 bases and J 5 bases, with 15 bases left between them. This CDR3 is built from 16 residues.

This clone was picked up one time. The gene calls are TRBV5-1 and TRBJ2-1, with D possibly TRBD1 on 5 matching bases. Trimming shortened V by 2 bases and J by 9 bases, and 12 bases separated the two germline ends. CDR1 and CDR2 (germline): SGHRS, YFSETQ. This CDR3 has 13 residues. The CDR3 nucleotides read TGCGCCAGCAGCTTTCAGGGTAGGAGTGAGCAGTTCTTC. Amino acid sequence: CASSFQGRSEQFF.

The chain joins TRBV7-9 to TRBJ2-1, with D uncertain. Germline CDR1 reads SEHNR; CDR2 reads FQNEAQ (reference sequence). V was cut by 5 bases and J by 10 bases, with 9 bases left in between. The CDR3 covers 11 residues. DNA for the CDR3: TGTGCCAGCAGCCGCGATCGGGAGCAGTTCTTC. It yields the protein CASSRDREQFF.

The chain recombines TRBV5-1 with TRBJ2-2, with D perhaps TRBD2 (6 bases). The CDR3 extends over 15 amino acids. V was cut by 6 bases and J by 5 bases, with 17 bases left in between. Germline V lookup: CDR1 SGHRS, CDR2 YFSETQ. For the CDR3, the DNA is TGCGCCAGCAAGACGGGGACTTCTGCGACCGGGGAGCTGTTTTTT. Translation gives CASKTGTSATGELFF. Looking up the rest from reference TRBV5-1 and TRBJ2-2 gives the full variable domain: KAGVTQTPRYLIKTRGQQVTLSCSPISGHRSVSWYQQTPGQGLQFLFEYFSETQRNKGNFPGRFSGRQFSNSRSEMNVSTLELGDSALYLCASKTGTSATGELFFGEGSRLTVL.

This chain joins TRBV18 and TRBJ2-2, with 7 nucleotides matching TRBD1. Looked up from germline, CDR1 is KGHSH and CDR2 is LQKENI. The V gene end was trimmed by 1 base and the J gene end by 6 bases; junction bases not matched to a gene: 5. The CDR3 runs to 15 residues. CDR3 in DNA: TGTGCCAGCTCACCACTGGCTCAGGGGGCCGGGGAGCTGTTTTTT. The encoded protein is CASSPLAQGAGELFF.

V and J are TRBV5-1 and TRBJ1-1; D call uncertain. This CDR3 region has 14 residues. Trimming took off 2 bases at V and 1 base at J, with 9 bases between the two ends. Per germline, CDR1 SGHRS and CDR2 YFSETQ. The CDR3 bases are TGCGCCAGCAGCTTCCTAGACGGGAACACTGAAGCTTTCTTT. Protein sequence: CASSFLDGNTEAFF.

The CDR3 DNA sequence: TGCGCCAGCAGCCCAACCGGGACTAGAACCAGAACTAGCACAGATACGCAGTATTTT. It yields the protein CASSPTGTRTRTSTDTQYF. J is TRBJ2-3 and V is TRBV10-2, with TRBD2 matching 8 bases. V lost 6 bases and J lost 0; bases outside the gene matches: 17. This CDR3 region has 19 residues. Looked up from germline, CDR1 is WSHSY and CDR2 is SAAADI.

This chain joins TRBV5-4 and TRBJ2-3; D may be TRBD2 (6 bases). The CDR3 consists of 13 residues. Germline V lookup: CDR1 SGHNT, CDR2 YYREEE (reference sequence). V was cut by 4 bases and J by 2 bases, with 8 bases left in between. CDR3 bases: TGTGCCAGCAGCCGGGAGAACACAGATACGCAGTATTTT. This gives the protein CASSRENTDTQYF.

This clone turned up a few times. The rearrangement links TRBV4-3 to TRBJ1-5; possibly TRBD1 for D (6 bases). CDR1 is LGHNA, CDR2 YSLEER, per germline. Trimming took 0 bases from V and 6 from J, leaving 15 bases between them. This CDR3 is built from 16 residues. The CDR3 reads CASSQDLRGRVQPQHF. In nucleotides, the CDR3 is TGCGCCAGCAGCCAAGATCTCAGGGGTCGAGTTCAGCCCCAGCATTTT.

V is TRBV4-2 and J is TRBJ1-2; D remains ambiguous. The germline CDR1 and CDR2 sequences are LGHNA and YNFKEQ. This CDR3 contains 14 residues. V lost 4 bases to trimming and J lost 8 bases, with 17 bases between them. The CDR3: CASSLPGGVRGYTF. The CDR3 DNA follows: TGTGCCAGCAGCCTACCTGGTGGAGTTCGCGGCTACACCTTC.

The gene calls are TRBV5-4 and TRBJ2-7; 9 bases are shared with TRBD2. Germline lookup yields CDR1 SGHNT and CDR2 YYREEE (reference sequence). The CDR3 spans 16 residues. Trimming at V came to 2 bases and at J to 3 bases, leaving 9 bases not matched to a gene. The CDR3 is CASSFGGGGADYEQYF. For the CDR3, the DNA is TGTGCCAGCAGCTTTGGGGGCGGGGGGGCAGACTACGAGCAGTACTTC.

Remarks on this clone: Other DNA sequences in the sample encode the same CDR3. The gene calls are TRBV7-2 and TRBJ1-5; no clear D. From germline, CDR1 is SGHTA and CDR2 FQGNSA. The germline V and J ends were trimmed by 1 base and 3 bases, with 7 bases remaining between them. This CDR3 is built from 14 residues. The CDR3 here is CASSLGQVNQPQHF. The CDR3 DNA is TGTGCCAGCAGCTTAGGGCAGGTCAATCAGCCCCAGCATTTT.

CDR3 loop: CASSESPTGGSEAFF. The CDR3 nucleotides are TGTGCCAGCAGTGAATCCCCGACAGGGGGCTCTGAAGCTTTCTTT. The V gene is TRBV25-1, the J gene TRBJ1-1, with 10 bases matching TRBD1. The CDR3 extends over 15 amino acids. The V gene's germline CDR1 is MGHDK and CDR2 SYGVNS. The V segment lost 1 base and the J segment 6 bases; nucleotides outside the gene matches: 5.

V is TRBV30 and J is TRBJ1-4; tentatively, D is TRBD1 (6 bases). The CDR3 totals 15 residues. With 3 bases removed from V and 4 bases from J, the gap between germline ends came to 15 bases. Per germline, CDR1 GTSNPN and CDR2 SVGIG (reference sequence). DNA of the CDR3: TGTGCCTGGAGCGAAACAGGGACGGGTAATGAAAAACTGTTTTTT. This translates into CAWSETGTGNEKLFF.

The chain combines TRBV5-4 with TRBJ2-1, with TRBD2 as a possible D gene (5 bases). V lost 0 bases to trimming and J lost 6 bases, with 22 bases between them. The CDR3 extends over 18 amino acids. Per the germline V gene, CDR1 is SGHNT and CDR2 is YYREEE (reference sequence). The CDR3: CASSLDPDRAKLGNEQFF. DNA for the CDR3: TGTGCCAGCAGCTTGGACCCGGACCGTGCTAAACTAGGCAATGAGCAGTTCTTC.

The chain uses TRBV6-5 and TRBJ2-5; 12 nucleotides line up with TRBD2. The J call may be faulty, since TRBJ2-7 better matches the DNA end. Germline V gene sequence: CDR1 MNHEY, CDR2 SVGAGI. The CDR3 covers 13 residues. CDR3 nucleotides: TGTGCCAGCAGGACTAGCGGGAGATACGAGCAGTACTTC. This gives the protein CASRTSGRYEQYF.

The rearrangement joins TRBV7-2 to TRBJ1-3; TRBD1 might be the D (6 bases). Germline loops: CDR1 SGHTA, CDR2 FQGNSA. This CDR3 spans 15 amino acids. The V and J ends lost 1 base and 4 bases respectively, with 11 bases between them. The CDR3 sequence is CASSLVGAQGNTIYF. The CDR3 nucleotides are TGTGCCAGCAGCTTAGTGGGGGCGCAGGGAAACACCATATATTTT.